The present TCR beta chain was sequenced within a study of T cell responses to AZD1222 COVID-19 vaccine (dated by TCRdb to about 2021). For the wider study: AZD1222 recipients with second doses at about 4 weeks or about 12 weeks were pooled, because spike-specific TCR depth and breadth did not differ between schedules. Enrollment into the trials was organized by age into subgroups of 18-55, 56-69 and 70-plus years, and those subgroups contained about 160, 30 and 59 TCR-sequenced participants, respectively. TCR sequencing was performed for 233 trial participants, of whom about 200 were given two doses of AZD1222 and approximately 25 were given two doses of MenACWY control vaccine.

The germline V gene (reference sequence) supplies CDR1 LGHDT and CDR2 YNNKEL. The V end loses 1 base and the J end loses 4 bases, and a stretch of 10 bases separates them. The CDR3 covers 15 residues, taking in both the cysteine and the phenylalanine. Only the CDR3 part of the read is kept: 45 bases, read in frame from the first base. What the study reported, not specific to this receptor: CD4 TCRs associated with the vaccine covered the entire spike protein, and the dominant responses were in regions 160-218 and 743-854. Because no day 14 peak-response samples were available, the repertoires could be characterized only after the peak T cell response. Nearly half of unique spike-specific TCRs reportedly recognized epitopes outside regions mutated in the B.1.351 and B.1.1.7 variants. Conclusions about previously exposed vaccinees are limited, since just 5 or 6 AZD1222 recipients were seropositive for SARS-CoV-2 at baseline. Most participants were white British and females outnumbered males, and the authors suggested that clonal diversity may have been underestimated. After two AZD1222 doses, both the breadth and the depth of spike-specific TCRs were significantly higher than at day 0 and than in MenACWY recipients. The 56-69-year group was small, and its depth increase did not reach significance, likely because of low power.

With regard to this clone: This receptor's antigen is unknown. No quality values exist for individual bases; no much larger clone is one base distant.

The CDR3 regions of human TCRbeta chains were subjected to immunosequencing. The authors processed their data as follows. TCRs in the repertoires were matched against a reference library of SARS-CoV-2-specific TCRs that had been generated with the MIRA antigen-specificity platform. Breadth was defined as the fraction of unique TCRs that were SARS-CoV-2-associated, and depth was defined as the fraction of total T cells that were SARS-CoV-2-associated. Using the MIRA data, each spike-specific TCR was mapped to the spike region that the TCR reacts to and placed in a CD4 or CD8 class. Log10-transformed breadth and depth values were compared by one-way ANOVA with Sidak's multiple comparisons tests. In its TCRdb copy, this immuneACCESS table keeps in-frame sequences only and misses some clones. Where compared with another copy, unresolved V genes explain less than half of these, and the others have no known cause. V and J calls and clone size are given by that table; D and trimming were obtained from the DNA. For this sample there are about 120,000 clones; 92% appear just once. The ten largest make up over 1.5% of the sample.

Sample time point, as interpreted from the label and publication: baseline before first vaccination. Vaccinee samples were obtained from the UK trials COV001 and COV002, which included a single-blind randomized controlled phase 2/3 trial of AZD1222 (ChAdOx1 nCoV-19) in healthy adults. For TCRbeta chain sequencing, PBMC samples were collected from trial participants at day 0 and at day 28 after the second dose. The sequence is built from TRBV3-1 (or the pseudogene TRBV3-2) and TRBJ1-4; the D gene is perhaps TRBD1, from 5 matching bases. Sequenced material: peripheral blood, taken on day 0 of AZD1222 vaccination. The origin of this receptor is an adult in good health. The CDR3 reads CASSQGGGVNEKLFF. The DNA sequence follows: TGTGCCAGCAGCCAAGGGGGAGGGGTTAATGAAAAACTGTTTTTT.